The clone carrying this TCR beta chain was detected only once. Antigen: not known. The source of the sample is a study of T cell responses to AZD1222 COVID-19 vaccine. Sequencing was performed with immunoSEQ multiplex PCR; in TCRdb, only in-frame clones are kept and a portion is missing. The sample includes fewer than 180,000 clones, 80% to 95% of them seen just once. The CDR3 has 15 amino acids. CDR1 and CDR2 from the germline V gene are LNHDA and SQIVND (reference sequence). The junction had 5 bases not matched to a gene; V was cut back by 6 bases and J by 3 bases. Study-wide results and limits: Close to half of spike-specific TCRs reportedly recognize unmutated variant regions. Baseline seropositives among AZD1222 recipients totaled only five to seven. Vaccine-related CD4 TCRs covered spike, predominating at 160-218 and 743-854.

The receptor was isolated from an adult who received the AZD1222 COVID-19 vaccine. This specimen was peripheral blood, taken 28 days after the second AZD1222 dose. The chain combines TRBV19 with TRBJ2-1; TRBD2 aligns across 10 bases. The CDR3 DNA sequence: TGTGCCAGTAGAGTGGCTAGCGGGGGCTACAATGAGCAGTTCTTC. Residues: CASRVASGGYNEQFF.